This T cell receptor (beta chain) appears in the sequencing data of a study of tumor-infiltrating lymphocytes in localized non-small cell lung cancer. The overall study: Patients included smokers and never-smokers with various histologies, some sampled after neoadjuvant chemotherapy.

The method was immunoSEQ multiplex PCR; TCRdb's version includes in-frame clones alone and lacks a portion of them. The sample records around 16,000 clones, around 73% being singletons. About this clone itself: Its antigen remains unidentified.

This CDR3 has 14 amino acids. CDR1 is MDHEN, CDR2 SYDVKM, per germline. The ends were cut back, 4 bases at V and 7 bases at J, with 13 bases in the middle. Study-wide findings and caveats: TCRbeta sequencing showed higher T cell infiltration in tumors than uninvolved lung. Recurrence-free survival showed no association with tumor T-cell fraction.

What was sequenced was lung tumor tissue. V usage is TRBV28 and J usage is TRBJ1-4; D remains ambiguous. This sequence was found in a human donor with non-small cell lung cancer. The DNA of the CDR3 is TGTGCCAGCAGTTCGGCCTACAGAGCTGAAAAACTGTTTTTT. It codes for CASSSAYRAEKLFF.